This TCR beta chain was retrieved from a study of CD8+CD57+ T cells in acquired aplastic anemia. Germline-derived CDR1 and CDR2 are SQVTM and ANQGSEA. The CDR3 covers 15 residues. V lost 0 bases, J lost 4 bases, and 16 bases lay in between. Overall study results and limits: CD8+CD57+ cells (from patients) displayed lower diversity than the total CD4+ and CD8+ pools did.

Sequenced patients had shown CD8+CD57+ cell expansion by flow cytometry. Among the patients, all had severe acquired aplastic anemia. Genomic DNA templated the TCR beta VDJ and CDR3 profiling. TCRdb recomputed calls from the reads with MiXCR, one row per CDR3 protein. Of about 20,000 distinct CDR3 sequences listed, under 40% are singletons. A word on this clonotype: Its target is unknown.

The chain joins TRBV29-1 to TRBJ2-7; D might be TRBD1 (6 bases). This sequence originates from a human donor with aplastic anemia. The sequencing input was CD8+CD57+ T cells sorted from PBMCs. The subset denotes: bead-enriched CD8+CD57+ effector memory T cells from SAA patients. CDR3 sequence (DNA): TGCAGCGTTGAAGATTCAGGACAGCCTCCTTACGAGCAGTACTTC. It yields the protein CSVEDSGQPPYEQYF.